These 21 T cell receptor beta chains share one sample of origin, sequenced in a study of CD8 T cells in ankylosing spondylitis. From the 5' RACE reads, TCRdb called clonotypes with MiXCR, one entry per CDR3 protein. The profile shows about 350,000 distinct CDR3 sequences, approximately 20% of them singletons. The sequencing input was blood, either unsorted or a sorted T cell fraction (not recorded which). The receptors were sampled from a male donor with ankylosing spondylitis or in good health (not recorded which).

This clonotype was observed a few times. This chain links TRBV10-2 with TRBJ2-5, with 8 bases aligning to TRBD2. The germline V gene encodes CDR1 WSHSY and CDR2 SAAADI. Trimming took 5 bases from V and 4 from J; bases not matched to a gene: 9. The CDR3 totals 15 residues. In DNA, the CDR3 is TGCGCCAGCAGTCCCTTCTCGGGGGGGCTAGAGACCCAGTACTTC. Translation: CASSPFSGGLETQYF.

This clonotype has just a few counts. V is TRBV4-2 and J is TRBJ2-7; 10 bases agree with TRBD2. J was trimmed by 3 bases and V by 3 bases; bases with no gene match: 5. The germline gives CDR1 LGHNA, CDR2 YNFKEQ. CDR3 length: 15 residues. The DNA for the CDR3 is TGTGCCAGCAGCCACGGGACTAGCGATATCTACGAGCAGTACTTC. This translates into CASSHGTSDIYEQYF.

This clonotype has just a few counts. The chain uses TRBV7-3 and TRBJ2-7; TRBD1 might be the D (6 bases). Trimming removed 4 bases at V and 5 bases at J, with 18 bases between. This CDR3 has 15 residues. Germline V gene sequence: CDR1 SGHTA, CDR2 FQGTGA. The DNA of the CDR3 is TGTGCCAGCAGCTCGGACAGCTTGGTGGACAACGAGCAGTACTTC. This gives the protein CASSSDSLVDNEQYF.

This sequence joins TRBV5-4 and TRBJ2-1; TRBD2 aligns across 7 bases. The ends lost 0 bases at V and 3 bases at J; junction bases unmatched: 12. CDR1 and CDR2 (germline): SGHNT, YYREEE (reference sequence). The CDR3 has 18 residues. The CDR3: CASSLDGREGGYYNEQFF. The CDR3 DNA sequence: TGTGCCAGCAGCTTGGACGGCAGGGAGGGAGGATACTACAATGAGCAGTTCTTC.

This clonotype has a handful of counts. The V call is TRBV3-1, the J call TRBJ1-4, with D hard to call. V dropped 1 base and J dropped 7 bases, with 10 bases sitting between them. The CDR3 runs to 14 residues. CDR1 LGHDT and CDR2 YNNKEL come from the germline V gene (reference sequence). In DNA, the CDR3 is TGTGCCAGCAGCCAAGTGCCAGTGTTTGAAAAACTGTTTTTT. Translating it yields CASSQVPVFEKLFF.

This clonotype was seen many times. The gene calls are TRBV3-1 and TRBJ2-3; D call uncertain. This CDR3 contains 13 residues. Germline V gene data show CDR1 as LGHDT and CDR2 as YNNKEL (reference sequence). The V and J ends lost 0 bases and 5 bases respectively, with 6 bases between them. The CDR3: CASSQDPGDTQYF. The CDR3, as DNA: TGTGCCAGCAGCCAAGACCCAGGAGATACGCAGTATTTT.

The chain combines TRBV24-1 with TRBJ2-2, with 8 positions matching TRBD1. Germline lookup yields CDR1 KGHDR and CDR2 SFDVKD. Trimming cost V 5 bases and J 6 bases; bases outside gene matches: 7. The CDR3 is made up of 15 amino acids. The CDR3 DNA sequence: TGTGCCACCAGTGCCCGGGACAGGCAGTCCGGGGAGCTGTTTTTT. It codes for CATSARDRQSGELFF.

The sample holds a few counts of this clonotype. This sequence joins TRBV20-1 and TRBJ2-7, with D possibly TRBD1 on 5 matching bases. Germline lookup yields CDR1 DFQATT and CDR2 SNEGSKA (reference sequence). Trimming took off 2 bases at V and 6 bases at J, with 14 bases between the two ends. The CDR3 is 13 amino acids. CDR3 bases: TGCAGTGCTAGACCCTCAGGGTTCCGCGAGCAGTACTTC. Amino acids: CSARPSGFREQYF.

This clonotype has more than one count but fewer than ten. The chain employs TRBV12-3 or TRBV12-4 and TRBJ2-7, with unresolved D. V was pared by 6 bases and J by 5 bases, with 17 bases between. The CDR3 has 14 amino acids. CDR3 DNA sequence: TGTGCCAGCAGCGTCGGGTTAAAGCCAAACGAGCAGTACTTC. Amino acids: CASSVGLKPNEQYF.

V and J are TRBV4-1 and TRBJ2-1; D not certain. Germline CDR1 and CDR2: MGHRA and YSYEKL. This CDR3 is 12 amino acids long. Trimming took off 0 bases at V and 8 bases at J, with 5 bases between the two ends. The CDR3, as DNA: TGCGCCAGCAGCCAAGATGGGGATGAGCAGTTCTTC. The encoded protein is CASSQDGDEQFF.

This chain joins TRBV5-1 and TRBJ2-7; D uncertain. This CDR3 comprises 12 residues. Germline loops: CDR1 SGHRS, CDR2 YFSETQ. V was shortened by 2 bases and J by 7 bases, with 10 bases between the two germline ends. In nucleotides, the CDR3 is TGCGCCAGCAGCTTAGGCTTTGGGGAGCAGTACTTC. Translation: CASSLGFGEQYF.

The chain uses TRBV20-1 and TRBJ2-3, with D unresolved. Germline values: CDR1 DFQATT, CDR2 SNEGSKA (reference sequence). The CDR3 is 14 amino acids. The DNA of the CDR3 is TGCAGGGCCCCCGTGGTTGGCCGACCAGATACGCAGTATTTT. It is translated as CRAPVVGRPDTQYF.

This clonotype has just a few counts. This rearrangement joins TRBV4-1 to TRBJ1-1, with unresolved D. CDR1 is MGHRA, CDR2 YSYEKL, per germline. Trimming shortened V by 0 bases and J by 0 bases, and 11 bases separated the two germline ends. This CDR3 spans 16 amino acids. The CDR3 DNA sequence: TGCGCCAGCAGCCAAGAGGCTGGCGAAGTGAACACTGAAGCTTTCTTT. This codes for CASSQEAGEVNTEAFF.

This clonotype was picked up a small number of times. The CDR3 sequence: CASSLLLGDNEQFF. CDR3 DNA: TGCGCCAGCAGCTTGCTTCTGGGGGACAATGAGCAGTTCTTC. The rearrangement joins TRBV5-1 to TRBJ2-1; D may correspond to TRBD1 or TRBD2 (5 bases each). Germline V gene sequence: CDR1 SGHRS, CDR2 YFSETQ. The length of the CDR3 is 14 residues. Between the trimmed V and J ends, which lost 1 base and 5 bases, there was a span of 10 bases.

The V and J genes are TRBV7-8 and TRBJ2-3; no reliable D call. The ends were cut back, 1 base at V and 0 bases at J, with 8 bases in the middle. Germline V gene sequence: CDR1 SGHVS, CDR2 FQNEAQ. The CDR3 extends over 15 amino acids. The CDR3 region has the DNA TGTGCCAGCAGCTTAGTCTGGGGAAGCACAGATACGCAGTATTTT. It encodes CASSLVWGSTDTQYF.

J is TRBJ2-7 and V is TRBV5-5; 10 nucleotides align to TRBD1. The CDR3 loop spans 15 amino acids. Per germline, CDR1 SGHKS and CDR2 YYEKEE (reference sequence). Trimming at V came to 4 bases and at J to 5 bases, leaving 9 bases not matched to a gene. Here the CDR3 reads CASSLMTGGWDEQYF. Here the CDR3 DNA reads TGTGCCAGCAGCCTTATGACAGGGGGCTGGGACGAGCAGTACTTC.

The chain joins TRBV14 to TRBJ2-4, with D unclear. Trimming took off 0 bases at V and 2 bases at J, with 8 bases between the two ends. CDR1 and CDR2 (germline): SGHDN, FVKESK. CDR3 length: 15 amino acids. The CDR3 bases are TGTGCCAGCAGCCAAGATTTGGGGACCAAAAACATTCAGTACTTC. Encoded protein: CASSQDLGTKNIQYF.

The table lists this clonotype with a few counts. The chain couples TRBV12-3 or TRBV12-4 to TRBJ2-7; D is possibly TRBD1 (6 bases). CDR3 length equals 15 residues. The ends were cut back, 2 bases at V and 4 bases at J, with 15 bases in the middle. CDR3 region: CASSLIRRGEYEQYF. The CDR3 DNA follows: TGTGCCAGCAGTTTAATCCGCAGGGGCGAGTACGAGCAGTACTTC.

V usage is TRBV12-3 or TRBV12-4 and J usage is TRBJ2-7; possible D gene TRBD1, 5 bases. The CDR3 runs 13 residues. V was cut by 4 bases and J by 6 bases, with 13 bases left in between. In nucleotides, the CDR3 is TGTGCCAGCAGTTCCATGACAGTCAGCGAGCAGTACTTC. It encodes CASSSMTVSEQYF.

This clonotype showed up many times. The chain is built from TRBV12-3 or TRBV12-4 and TRBJ1-4; maybe TRBD1 (5 bases). CDR3 size: 16 residues. Trimming cost V 5 bases and J 8 bases, with 21 bases left between them. CDR3 residues: CASSRWDFLAEEKLFF. The CDR3 coding sequence is TGTGCCAGCAGTCGATGGGACTTCCTGGCTGAGGAAAAACTGTTTTTT.

The chain combines TRBV4-1 with TRBJ1-1, with no clear D. CDR3 length equals 18 residues. Between the trimmed V and J ends, which lost 0 bases and 4 bases, there was a span of 21 bases. CDR1 and CDR2 (germline): MGHRA, YSYEKL. The CDR3 protein is CASSQDPGHVMGGTEAFF. CDR3 sequence (DNA): TGCGCCAGCAGCCAAGATCCTGGGCACGTCATGGGTGGCACTGAAGCTTTCTTT.